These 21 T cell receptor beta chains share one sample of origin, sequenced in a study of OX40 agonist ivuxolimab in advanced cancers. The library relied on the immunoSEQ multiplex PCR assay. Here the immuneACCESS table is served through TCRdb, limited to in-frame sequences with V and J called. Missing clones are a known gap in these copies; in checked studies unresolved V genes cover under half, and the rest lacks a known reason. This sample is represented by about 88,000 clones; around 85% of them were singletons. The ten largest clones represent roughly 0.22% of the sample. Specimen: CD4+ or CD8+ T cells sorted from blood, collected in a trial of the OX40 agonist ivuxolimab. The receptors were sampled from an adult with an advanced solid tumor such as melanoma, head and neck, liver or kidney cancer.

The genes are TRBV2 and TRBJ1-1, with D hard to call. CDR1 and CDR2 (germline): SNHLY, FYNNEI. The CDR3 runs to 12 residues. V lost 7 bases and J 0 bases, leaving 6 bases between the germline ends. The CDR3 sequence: CASILVNTEAFF. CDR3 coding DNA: TGTGCCAGCATACTGGTGAACACTGAAGCTTTCTTT.

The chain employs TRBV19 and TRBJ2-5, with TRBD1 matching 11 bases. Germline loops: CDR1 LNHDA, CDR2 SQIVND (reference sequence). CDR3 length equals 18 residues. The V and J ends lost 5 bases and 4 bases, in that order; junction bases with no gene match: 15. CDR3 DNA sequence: TGTGCCAGTAGTTGGCGGACAGGGGGCACCCCTGGAGCAGAGACCCAGTACTTC. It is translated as CASSWRTGGTPGAETQYF.

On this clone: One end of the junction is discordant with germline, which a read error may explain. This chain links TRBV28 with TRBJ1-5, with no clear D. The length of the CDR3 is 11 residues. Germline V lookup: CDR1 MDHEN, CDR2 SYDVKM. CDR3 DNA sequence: TGTGCCAGCAGTCATCGTCAGGCCCAGCATTTT. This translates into CASSHRQAQHF.

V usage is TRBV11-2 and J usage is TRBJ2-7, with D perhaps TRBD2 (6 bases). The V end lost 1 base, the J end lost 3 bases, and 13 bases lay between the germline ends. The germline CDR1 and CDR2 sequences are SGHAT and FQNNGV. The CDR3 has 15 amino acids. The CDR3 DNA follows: TGTGCCAGCAGCTTAGGGGGGGTCGGGATCTACGAGCAGTACTTC. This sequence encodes CASSLGGVGIYEQYF.

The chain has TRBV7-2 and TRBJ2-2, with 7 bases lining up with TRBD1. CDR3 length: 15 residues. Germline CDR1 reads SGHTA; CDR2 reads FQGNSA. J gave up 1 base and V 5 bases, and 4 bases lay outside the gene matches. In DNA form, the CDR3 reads TGTGCCAGCAGCGGACAGGCCCTGAACACCGGGGAGCTGTTTTTT. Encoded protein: CASSGQALNTGELFF.

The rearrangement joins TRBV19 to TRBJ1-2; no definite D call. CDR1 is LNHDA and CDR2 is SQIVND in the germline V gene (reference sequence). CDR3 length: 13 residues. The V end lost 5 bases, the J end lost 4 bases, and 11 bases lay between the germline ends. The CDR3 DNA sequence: TGTGCCAGTAGTTCAGGACTGAGCTATGGCTACACCTTC. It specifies CASSSGLSYGYTF.

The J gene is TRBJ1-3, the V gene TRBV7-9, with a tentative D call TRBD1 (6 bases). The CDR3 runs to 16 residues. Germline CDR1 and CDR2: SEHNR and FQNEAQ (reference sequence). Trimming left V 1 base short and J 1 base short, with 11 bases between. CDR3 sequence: CASSLGHRDSGNTIYF. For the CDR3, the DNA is TGTGCCAGCAGCTTAGGGCACAGGGATTCTGGAAACACCATATATTTT.

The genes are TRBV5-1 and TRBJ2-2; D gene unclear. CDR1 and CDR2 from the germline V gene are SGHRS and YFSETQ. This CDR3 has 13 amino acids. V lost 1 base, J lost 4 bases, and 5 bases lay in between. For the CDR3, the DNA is TGCGCCAGCAGCTTGCTCGGCACCGGGGAGCTGTTTTTT. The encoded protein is CASSLLGTGELFF.

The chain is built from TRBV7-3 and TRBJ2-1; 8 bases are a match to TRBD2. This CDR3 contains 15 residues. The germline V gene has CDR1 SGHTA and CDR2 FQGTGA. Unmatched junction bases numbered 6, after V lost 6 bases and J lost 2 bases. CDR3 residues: CASRDGTSPYNEQFF. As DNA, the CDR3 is TGTGCCAGCAGGGACGGGACTAGTCCCTACAATGAGCAGTTCTTC.

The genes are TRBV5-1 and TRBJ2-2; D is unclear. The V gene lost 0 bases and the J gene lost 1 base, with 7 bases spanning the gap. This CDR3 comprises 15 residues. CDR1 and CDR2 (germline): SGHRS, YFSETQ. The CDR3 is CASSLGELNTGELFF. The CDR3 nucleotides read TGCGCCAGCAGCTTGGGGGAATTGAACACCGGGGAGCTGTTTTTT.

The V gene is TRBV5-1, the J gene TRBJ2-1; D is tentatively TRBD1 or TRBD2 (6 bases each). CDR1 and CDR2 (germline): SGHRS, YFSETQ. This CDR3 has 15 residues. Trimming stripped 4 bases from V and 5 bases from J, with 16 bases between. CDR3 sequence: CASSPRGGRDNEQFF. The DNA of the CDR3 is TGCGCCAGCAGCCCGCGAGGGGGGCGGGACAATGAGCAGTTCTTC.

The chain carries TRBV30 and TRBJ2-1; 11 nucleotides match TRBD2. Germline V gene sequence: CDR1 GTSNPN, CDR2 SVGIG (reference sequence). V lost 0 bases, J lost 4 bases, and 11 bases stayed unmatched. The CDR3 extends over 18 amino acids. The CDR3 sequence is CAWSVGLAGITNYNEQFF. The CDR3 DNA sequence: TGTGCCTGGAGTGTTGGACTAGCGGGCATTACGAATTACAATGAGCAGTTCTTC.

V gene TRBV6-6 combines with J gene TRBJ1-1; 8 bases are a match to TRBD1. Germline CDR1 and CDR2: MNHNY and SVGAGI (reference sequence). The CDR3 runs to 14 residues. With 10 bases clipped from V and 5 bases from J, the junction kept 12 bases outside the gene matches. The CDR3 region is CATSDYQGATEAFF. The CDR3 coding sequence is TGTGCCACCTCCGACTATCAGGGGGCTACTGAAGCTTTCTTT.

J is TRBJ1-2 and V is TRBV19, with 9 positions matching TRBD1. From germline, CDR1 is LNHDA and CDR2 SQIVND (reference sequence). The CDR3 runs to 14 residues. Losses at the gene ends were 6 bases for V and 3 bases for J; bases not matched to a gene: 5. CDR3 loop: CASSLTGGYYGYTF. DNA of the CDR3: TGTGCCAGTAGCTTGACAGGGGGTTACTATGGCTACACCTTC.

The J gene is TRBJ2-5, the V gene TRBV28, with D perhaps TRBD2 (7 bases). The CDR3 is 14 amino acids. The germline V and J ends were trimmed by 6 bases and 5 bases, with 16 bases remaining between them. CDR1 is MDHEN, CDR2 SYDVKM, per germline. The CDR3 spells CASSPGRGGETQYF. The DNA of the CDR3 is TGTGCCAGCAGCCCGGGCAGGGGAGGGGAGACCCAGTACTTC. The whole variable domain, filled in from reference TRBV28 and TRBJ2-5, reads DVKVTQSSRYLVKRTGEKVFLECVQDMDHENMFWYRQDPGLGLRLIYFSYDVKMKEKGDIPEGYSVSREKKERFSLILESASTNQTSMYLCASSPGRGGETQYFGPGTRLLVL.

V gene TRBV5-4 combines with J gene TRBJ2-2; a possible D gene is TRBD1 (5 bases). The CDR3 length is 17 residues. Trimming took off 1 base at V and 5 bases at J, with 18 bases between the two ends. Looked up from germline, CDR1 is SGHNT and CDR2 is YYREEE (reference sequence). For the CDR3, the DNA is TGTGCCAGCAGCTTGTCCTTATCGACAGTGTCGACCGGGGAGCTGTTTTTT. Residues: CASSLSLSTVSTGELFF.

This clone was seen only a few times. CDR3 DNA sequence: TGCGCCAGCAGCTCGGGGGTCATGAACACTGAAGCTTTCTTT. It specifies CASSSGVMNTEAFF. The V gene is TRBV5-1, the J gene TRBJ1-1; possible D gene TRBD1, 5 bases. This CDR3 contains 14 residues. Between the trimmed V and J ends, which lost 3 bases and 0 bases, there was a span of 9 bases. Germline lookup yields CDR1 SGHRS and CDR2 YFSETQ. Full variable domain (remainder filled in from reference TRBV5-1 and TRBJ1-1): KAGVTQTPRYLIKTRGQQVTLSCSPISGHRSVSWYQQTPGQGLQFLFEYFSETQRNKGNFPGRFSGRQFSNSRSEMNVSTLELGDSALYLCASSSGVMNTEAFFGQGTRLTVV.

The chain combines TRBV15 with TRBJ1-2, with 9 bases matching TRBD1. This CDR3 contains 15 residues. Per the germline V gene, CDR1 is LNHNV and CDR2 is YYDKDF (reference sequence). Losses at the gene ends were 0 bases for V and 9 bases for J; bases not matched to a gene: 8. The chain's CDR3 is CATSRDPRDRESYTF. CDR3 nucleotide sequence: TGTGCCACCAGCAGAGATCCACGGGACAGGGAAAGCTACACCTTC.

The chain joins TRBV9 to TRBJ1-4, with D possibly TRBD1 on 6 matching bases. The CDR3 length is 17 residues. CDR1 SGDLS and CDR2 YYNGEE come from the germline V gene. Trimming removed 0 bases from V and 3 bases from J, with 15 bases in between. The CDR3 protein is CASSVGEQGGSNEKLFF. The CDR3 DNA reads TGTGCCAGCAGCGTAGGGGAACAGGGAGGTTCTAATGAAAAACTGTTTTTT.

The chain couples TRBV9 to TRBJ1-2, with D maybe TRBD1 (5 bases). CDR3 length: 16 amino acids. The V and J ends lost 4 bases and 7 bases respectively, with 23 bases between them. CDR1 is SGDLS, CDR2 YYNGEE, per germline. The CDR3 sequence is CASSNSGAGLYSGYTF. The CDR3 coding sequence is TGTGCCAGCAGCAATTCCGGGGCAGGGCTTTATTCTGGCTACACCTTC.

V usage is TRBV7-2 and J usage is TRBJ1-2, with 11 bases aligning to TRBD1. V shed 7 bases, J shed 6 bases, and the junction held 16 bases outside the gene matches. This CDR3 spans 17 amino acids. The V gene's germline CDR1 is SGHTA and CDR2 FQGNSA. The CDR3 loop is CASTGGGRTGGEHGYTF. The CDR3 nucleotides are TGTGCCAGCACAGGTGGCGGCCGGACAGGGGGCGAGCATGGCTACACCTTC.